A selection of T cell receptor beta chains follows, all from one sample in a study of cytomegalovirus exposure and HLA in healthy donors. Profiling relied on immunoSEQ multiplex PCR, and the TCRdb table lists in-frame clones only, not all of them. The profile shows 250,000 to 350,000 clones, roughly 80% of them singletons. Source material: PBMCs. The receptors originated from a girl under 10 years old in good health and CMV-seronegative. CDR3s include the opening cysteine and the closing phenylalanine or tryptophan. The D gene is left open where the match is weak. Not all rows give a size; the values are once, few, many and, for expanded clones, a class.

V	J	size	D	DNA	CDR3
TRBV10-3	TRBJ2-2	-	TRBD2	TGTGCCATCAGATCGGGTCGGACTAGAGGGGGGGAGCTGTTTTTT	CAIRSGRTRGGELFF
TRBV18	TRBJ1-6	few	-	TGTGCCAGCTCACCATCTTCCGGTTCACCCCTCCACTTT	CASSPSSGSPLHF
TRBV5-1	TRBJ2-1	once	TRBD2	TGCGCCAGTACGACGGGCGGGGGGCTCAACAATGAGCAGTTCTTC	CASTTGGGLNNEQFF
TRBV10-1	TRBJ2-3	-	-	TGCGCCAGCAGTGATGCGCGGAGCACAGATACGCAGTATTTT	CASSDARSTDTQYF
TRBV30	TRBJ1-5	-	TRBD1	TGTGCCTGGAGCTTAAGACAGGGGACGCCCCAGCATTTT	CAWSLRQGTPQHF
TRBV5-1	TRBJ2-5	-	TRBD2	TGCGCCAGCAGCACGGCGGGACTAGCGGGACAAGAGACCCAGTACTTC	CASSTAGLAGQETQYF
TRBV9	TRBJ2-2	-	-	TGTGCCAGCAGCGTAGGCGGGGTCCCAGATAACACCGGGGAGCTGTTTTTT	CASSVGGVPDNTGELFF
TRBV7-2	TRBJ2-7	once	TRBD1	TGTGCCAGCAGCCCGGACAGGCTTTCCTACGAGCAGTACTTC	CASSPDRLSYEQYF
TRBV27	TRBJ1-4	-	-	TGTGCCAGCAGAGGGGACATCCGTGCAACTAATGAAAAACTGTTTTTT	CASRGDIRATNEKLFF
TRBV18	TRBJ2-3	few	-	TGTGCCAGCTCCGTTCTACAGAACACAGATACGCAGTATTTT	CASSVLQNTDTQYF
TRBV9	TRBJ2-1	-	TRBD2	TGTGCCAGCAGCGTAGCAGTTAGCGGGGGATACAATGAGCAGTTCTTC	CASSVAVSGGYNEQFF
TRBV5-1	TRBJ1-1	-	TRBD1	TGCGCCAGCAGCGCCCGGGACAGGGGAAGTAGGACTGAAGCTTTCTTT	CASSARDRGSRTEAFF
TRBV2	TRBJ1-1	-	-	TGTGCCAGCAGTGAGCCGGGTCTATTAAATGAAGCTTTCTTT	CASSEPGLLNEAFF
TRBV7-9	TRBJ2-1	few	-	TGTGCCAGCAGCCGTATGGATGTAGCGACGGAGGGTAAGGATGAGCAGTTCTTC	CASSRMDVATEGKDEQFF
TRBV5-1	TRBJ2-2	-	TRBD2	TGCGCCAGCAGCGGCTTAGCGGGAAGGGGCACCGGGGAGCTGTTTTTT	CASSGLAGRGTGELFF
TRBV5-1	TRBJ2-7	once	-	TGCGCCAGCAGCTCTTCGGCCTACGAGCAGTACTTC	CASSSSAYEQYF
TRBV2	TRBJ2-7	once	TRBD1	TGTGCCAGCACCCCTGGTGAGGGGGCAGGCGTTCATGTGGACGAGCAGTACTTC	CASTPGEGAGVHVDEQYF
TRBV6-5	TRBJ1-6	once	-	TGTGCCAGCAGTTACTCGAGGGATATGAATTCACCCCTCCACTTT	CASSYSRDMNSPLHF
TRBV5-5	TRBJ1-1	-	TRBD1	TGTGCCAGCAGCTCACCAGACAGGGGGAACACTGAAGCTTTCTTT	CASSSPDRGNTEAFF
TRBV14	TRBJ1-1	-	-	TGTGCCAGCAGCCCCTATAACAGAAACACTGAAGCTTTCTTT	CASSPYNRNTEAFF
TRBV28	TRBJ2-2	few	-	TGTGCCAGCAGTTTACAGGCACCCGGGGAGCTGTTTTTT	CASSLQAPGELFF
TRBV7-2	TRBJ2-3	-	TRBD2	TGTGCCAGCAGCCGCAATAGCGGGAGCGCAGATACGCAGTATTTT	CASSRNSGSADTQYF
TRBV5-6	TRBJ2-7	few	-	TGTGCCAGCAGCCTTGGAGGGGACGAGCAGTACTTC	CASSLGGDEQYF
TRBV7-6	TRBJ2-3	-	TRBD2	TGTGCCAGCAGCTCAAGACTAGCGGGAGGGCAAGATACGCAGTATTTT	CASSSRLAGGQDTQYF
TRBV27	TRBJ2-5	-	TRBD2	TGTGCCAGCTGTCTTGGAGCGGGGGAAGAGACCCAGTACTTC	CASCLGAGEETQYF
TRBV11-2	TRBJ1-5	-	-	TGTGCCAGCAGCTTAGGAGGGAGTCAGCCCCAGCATTTT	CASSLGGSQPQHF
TRBV6-5	TRBJ2-7	once	TRBD1	TGTGCCAGCAGTTCGACAGGGTCCCCTTTCTACGAGCAGTACTTC	CASSSTGSPFYEQYF
TRBV6-5	TRBJ2-1	-	TRBD2	TGTGCCAGCACCGGACTAGCGGGAGGGCCGGCGTTCTTC	CASTGLAGGPAFF
TRBV6-6	TRBJ1-4	-	-	TGTGCCAGCAGTTACTCCCGACGGGGGAAAAATGAAAAACTGTTTTTT	CASSYSRRGKNEKLFF